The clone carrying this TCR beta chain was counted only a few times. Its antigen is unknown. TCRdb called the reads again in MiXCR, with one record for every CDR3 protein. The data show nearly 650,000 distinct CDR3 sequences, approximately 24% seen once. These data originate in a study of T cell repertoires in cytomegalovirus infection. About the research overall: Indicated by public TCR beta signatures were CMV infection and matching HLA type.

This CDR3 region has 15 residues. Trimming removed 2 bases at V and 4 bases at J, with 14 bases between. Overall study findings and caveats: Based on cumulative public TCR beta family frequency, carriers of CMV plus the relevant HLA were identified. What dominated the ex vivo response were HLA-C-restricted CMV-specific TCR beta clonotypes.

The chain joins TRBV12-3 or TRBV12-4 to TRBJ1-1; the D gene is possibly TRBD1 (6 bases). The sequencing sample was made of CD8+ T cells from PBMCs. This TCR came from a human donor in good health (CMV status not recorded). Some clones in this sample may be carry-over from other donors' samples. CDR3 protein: CASSLRGGLGTEAFF. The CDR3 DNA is TGTGCCAGCAGTTTAAGGGGGGGGCTGGGCACTGAAGCTTTCTTT.